This T cell receptor (beta chain) emerged from a study of beta chain features in type 1 diabetes. Study-level results: Insertions were fewer and deletions more numerous at VDJ junctions in type 1 diabetes patients.

Every isolated RNA sample was fully reverse transcribed, so sequencing captured expressed TCRB transcripts. This table comes from immunoSEQ multiplex PCR, and its TCRdb copy is limited to in-frame clones, with some not included. The sample has about 360,000 clones; over 9.5% are singletons. This clone was counted only a few times. Its antigen is not identified. The sequence derives from a man younger than 30 in good health. Sequenced: naive CD4+ T cells from blood.

The CDR3 DNA is TGTGCCACCAGCAGAGATATAGGGGAGGCCTATGGCTACACCTTC. This gives the protein CATSRDIGEAYGYTF. The rearrangement joins TRBV15 to TRBJ1-2, with D tentatively TRBD1 (5 bases). CDR1 LNHNV and CDR2 YYDKDF come from the germline V gene (reference sequence). Trimming cost V 0 bases and J 4 bases, with 12 bases left between them. There are 15 residues in the CDR3.